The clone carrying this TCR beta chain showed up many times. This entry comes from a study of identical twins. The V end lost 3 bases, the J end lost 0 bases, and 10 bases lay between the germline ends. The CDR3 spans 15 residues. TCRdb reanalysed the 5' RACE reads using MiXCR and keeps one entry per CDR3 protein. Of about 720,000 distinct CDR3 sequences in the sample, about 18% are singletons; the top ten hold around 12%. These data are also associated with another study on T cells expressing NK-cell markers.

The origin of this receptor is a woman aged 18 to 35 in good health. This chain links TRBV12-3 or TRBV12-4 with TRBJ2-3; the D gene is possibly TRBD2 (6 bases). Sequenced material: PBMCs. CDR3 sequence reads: CASSFMAGSTDTQYF. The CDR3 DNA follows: TGTGCCAGCAGTTTTATGGCGGGAAGCACAGATACGCAGTATTTT.